Reported below is one TCR beta chain. The CDR3 has 15 amino acids. The V and J ends lost 6 bases and 4 bases, in that order; junction bases with no gene match: 6. CDR1 is ENHRY and CDR2 is SYGVKD in the germline V gene. The sort gate was single viable CD3+CD4+CD8-CD45RO+ cells for memory CD4+ T cells. Measured with immunoSEQ multiplex PCR; TCRdb has only the in-frame clones, and not every one. The sample consists of over 35,000 clones, 60% to 80% of them appearing once. These data belong to a study of memory CD4+ T cells and cytomegalovirus serostatus. The receptor comes from an adult in good health and CMV-seronegative. The chain joins TRBV10-3 to TRBJ1-6, with 7 bases matching TRBD1. The sample comprised memory CD4+ T cells from blood. The CDR3 DNA reads TGTGCCATCAGCCCGGGGACAGCGTATAATTCACCCCTCCACTTT. Amino acid sequence: CAISPGTAYNSPLHF.